The next 7 T cell receptor beta chains were all read from a single sample in a study of Ad26.COV2.S vaccination and SARS-CoV-2 variants. TCRdb's copy holds only in-frame clones and misses some; the assay was immunoSEQ multiplex PCR. The table lists 150,000 to 200,000 clones, around nine tenths of them singletons. Specimen: peripheral blood, collected after recovery from COVID-19. Receptor source: a human donor who had recovered from COVID-19.

V and J are TRBV19 and TRBJ1-5, with D tentatively TRBD1 (5 bases). Looked up from germline, CDR1 is LNHDA and CDR2 is SQIVND (reference sequence). Trimming cost V 4 bases and J 3 bases, with 13 bases left between them. This CDR3 contains 15 residues. The DNA of the CDR3 is TGTGCCAGTAGTAGCGGGGGGACGCACAATCAGCCCCAGCATTTT. It specifies CASSSGGTHNQPQHF.

In this sample, this clone turned up a few times. In DNA, the CDR3 is TGTGCCACCAGTGACCGTCAGGGGGCCGGGGAGCTGTTTTTT. Translating gives CATSDRQGAGELFF. This chain connects TRBV24-1 to TRBJ2-2; 7 bases line up with TRBD1. CDR3 size: 14 residues. The junction had 4 bases not matched to a gene; V was cut back by 4 bases and J by 6 bases. Looked up from germline, CDR1 is KGHDR and CDR2 is SFDVKD.

The chain employs TRBV6-5 and TRBJ1-2, with D perhaps matching TRBD1 (6 bases). In germline, CDR1 is MNHEY, CDR2 SVGAGI. The CDR3 runs to 13 residues. The ends were cut back, 6 bases at V and 4 bases at J, with 12 bases in the middle. The CDR3 region has the DNA TGTGCCAGCAGGGCGACAGGCCCCTATGGCTACACCTTC. Its protein product is CASRATGPYGYTF.

This rearrangement joins TRBV2 to TRBJ2-2, with 14 bases aligning to TRBD2. The CDR3 sequence is 18 residues long. Trimming cost V 6 bases and J 0 bases; bases outside gene matches: 6. CDR1 is SNHLY and CDR2 is FYNNEI in the germline V gene. CDR3 sequence reads: CASRSWTSGGTNTGELFF. The CDR3 DNA reads as TGTGCCAGCAGGTCTTGGACTAGCGGGGGGACGAACACCGGGGAGCTGTTTTTT.

The gene calls are TRBV2 and TRBJ2-3; D uncertain. The CDR3 spans 14 residues. Germline loops: CDR1 SNHLY, CDR2 FYNNEI. With 5 bases removed from V and 0 bases from J, the gap between germline ends came to 9 bases. In DNA form, the CDR3 reads TGTGCCAGCAGTTATGCCAGAAGCACAGATACGCAGTATTTT. Protein: CASSYARSTDTQYF.

The chain carries TRBV27 and TRBJ2-5; TRBD2 matches at 7 bases. Per germline, CDR1 MNHEY and CDR2 SMNVEV (reference sequence). The CDR3 consists of 15 residues. The V gene end was trimmed by 6 bases and the J gene end by 3 bases; junction bases not matched to a gene: 10. CDR3 DNA sequence: TGTGCCAGCAGCCCGAGGAGGGCGGGGGAAGAGACCCAGTACTTC. Protein sequence: CASSPRRAGEETQYF.

V usage is TRBV30 and J usage is TRBJ1-1; unclear D gene. Germline lookup yields CDR1 GTSNPN and CDR2 SVGIG (reference sequence). V gave up 1 base and J gave up 2 bases, with 11 bases separating them. CDR3 length: 14 amino acids. CDR3: CAWSDPDLNTEAFF. The CDR3 DNA sequence: TGTGCCTGGAGTGACCCCGACCTAAACACTGAAGCTTTCTTT.